The rows below give T cell receptor beta chains drawn from one sample of a study of T cells in Graves' hyperthyroidism and ophthalmopathy. TCRdb re-called the multiplex PCR reads through MiXCR, storing one row per CDR3 protein. The sample contains 600,000 to 900,000 distinct CDR3 sequences, about 16% of which appear only once. The sequencing input was blood. The receptors originated from a man between 18 and 29 years old with Graves' hyperthyroidism. Each CDR3 is given with its conserved first and last residue. The order of the fields is CDR3 length, D gene, V gene, clone size, J gene, CDR3 protein, CDR3 DNA. A D gene is named only where the DNA matches it firmly. Size values are once, few and many counts, or a class for expanded clones, and some rows have none.

length: 19; D: TRBD2; V: TRBV27; size: few; J: TRBJ2-3; CDR3: CASSSGVVAGVVMGDTQYF; DNA: TGTGCCAGCAGTTCCGGCGTGGTAGCGGGAGTCGTAATGGGGGATACGCAGTATTTT
length: 15; D: TRBD2; V: TRBV20-1; size: few; J: TRBJ2-5; CDR3: CSARLAGINQETQYF; DNA: TGCAGTGCTAGACTAGCGGGAATAAACCAAGAGACCCAGTACTTC
length: 11; D: .; V: TRBV6-1; size: .; J: TRBJ2-1; CDR3: CASQNREGWFF; DNA: TGTGCCAGCCAAAACAGGGAAGGTTGGTTCTTC
length: 14; D: .; V: TRBV6-5; size: .; J: TRBJ2-3; CDR3: CASSYLKGRDTQYF; DNA: TGTGCCAGCAGTTACCTGAAGGGGAGGGATACGCAGTATTTT
length: 12; D: TRBD1; V: TRBV6-2/TRBV6-3; size: many; J: TRBJ2-7; CDR3: CASRPRQGPQYF; DNA: TGTGCCAGCAGACCTCGACAGGGGCCGCAGTACTTC
length: 14; D: .; V: TRBV19; size: few; J: TRBJ1-2; CDR3: CASSYAGTEYGYTF; DNA: TGTGCCAGTAGTTACGCAGGAACGGAGTATGGCTACACCTTC
length: 14; D: .; V: TRBV2; size: .; J: TRBJ2-7; CDR3: CASRITGGVYEQYF; DNA: TGTGCCAGCAGAATCACAGGTGGAGTCTACGAGCAGTACTTC
length: 15; D: .; V: TRBV7-3; size: many; J: TRBJ2-1; CDR3: CASSETLAEPREQFF; DNA: TGTGCCAGCAGCGAGACCTTAGCGGAACCTCGGGAGCAGTTCTTC
length: 11; D: .; V: TRBV28; size: many; J: TRBJ1-2; CDR3: CASSFGRGYTF; DNA: TGTGCCAGCAGTTTTGGGAGGGGCTACACCTTC
length: 13; D: .; V: TRBV10-3; size: .; J: TRBJ2-3; CDR3: CAIGAVGTDTQYF; DNA: TGTGCCATCGGCGCGGTGGGCACAGATACGCAGTATTTT
length: 16; D: TRBD2; V: TRBV24-1; size: .; J: TRBJ2-1; CDR3: CATSDLPAGGYNEQFF; DNA: TGTGCCACCAGTGATTTACCAGCGGGGGGCTACAATGAGCAGTTCTTC
length: 16; D: .; V: TRBV4-1; size: .; J: TRBJ2-6; CDR3: CASSPAVFSGANVLTF; DNA: TGCGCCAGCAGCCCCGCCGTGTTCTCTGGGGCCAACGTCCTGACTTTC
length: 10; D: .; V: TRBV30; size: many; J: TRBJ1-1; CDR3: CAWGITEAFF; DNA: TGTGCCTGGGGAATCACAGAAGCTTTCTTT
length: 13; D: .; V: TRBV20-1; size: .; J: TRBJ2-6; CDR3: CSAFVSGANVLTF; DNA: TGCAGTGCTTTCGTCTCTGGGGCCAACGTCCTGACTTTC
length: 14; D: .; V: TRBV12-3/TRBV12-4; size: many; J: TRBJ2-3; CDR3: CASSQRPFTDTQYF; DNA: TGTGCCAGCAGTCAAAGGCCCTTCACAGATACGCAGTATTTT
length: 18; D: TRBD2; V: TRBV7-8; size: few; J: TRBJ2-3; CDR3: CASSLRIRNAGGVDTQYF; DNA: TGTGCCAGCAGCTTACGGATTCGGAATGCGGGAGGGGTAGATACGCAGTATTTT
length: 15; D: .; V: TRBV25-1; size: many; J: TRBJ2-7; CDR3: CASSLRGHGVGEQYF; DNA: TGTGCCAGCAGTCTTCGAGGACACGGGGTGGGGGAGCAGTACTTC
length: 15; D: TRBD2; V: TRBV9; size: .; J: TRBJ2-3; CDR3: CASSVRGESADTQYF; DNA: TGTGCCAGCAGCGTACGGGGGGAGAGTGCAGATACGCAGTATTTT